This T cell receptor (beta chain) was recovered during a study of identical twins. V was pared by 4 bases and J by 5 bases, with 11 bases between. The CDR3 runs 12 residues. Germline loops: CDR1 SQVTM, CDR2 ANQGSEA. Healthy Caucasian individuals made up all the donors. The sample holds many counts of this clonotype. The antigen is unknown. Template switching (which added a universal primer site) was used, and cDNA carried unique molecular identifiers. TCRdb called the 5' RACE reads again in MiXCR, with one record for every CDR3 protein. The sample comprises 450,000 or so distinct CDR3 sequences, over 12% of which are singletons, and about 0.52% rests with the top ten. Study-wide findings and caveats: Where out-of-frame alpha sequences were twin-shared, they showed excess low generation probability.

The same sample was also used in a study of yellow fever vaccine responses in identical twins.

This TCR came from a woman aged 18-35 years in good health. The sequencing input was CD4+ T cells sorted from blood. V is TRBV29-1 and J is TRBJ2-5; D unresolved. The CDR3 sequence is CSVARTLETQYF. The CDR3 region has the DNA TGCAGCGTTGCGAGGACCCTTGAGACCCAGTACTTC. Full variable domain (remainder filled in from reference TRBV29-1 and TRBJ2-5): SAVISQKPSRDICQRGTSLTIQCQVDSQVTMMFWYRQQPGQSLTLIATANQGSEATYESGFVIDKFPISRPNLTFSTLTVSNMSPEDSSIYLCSVARTLETQYFGPGTRLLVL.